Shown below are 6 T cell receptor beta chains from a single sample sequenced in a study of CD8+ T cells in alopecia areata. The authors extracted RNA and reverse transcribed it into cDNA as the sequencing template. Libraries were prepared by immunoSEQ multiplex PCR; TCRdb keeps only in-frame clonotypes and omits some of them. Of over 200,000 clones in the sample, 50% to 65% were seen once. Sequenced here: CD4+ T cells sorted from blood, sampled at week 0. These receptor sequences come from a human donor with alopecia areata.

V is TRBV7-3 and J is TRBJ2-3; TRBD1 might be the D (6 bases). Germline assignment: CDR1 SGHTA and CDR2 FQGTGA. V lost 6 bases and J lost 0, with 13 bases in between. There are 15 residues in the CDR3. The CDR3 region is CASRWGPSSTDTQYF. In nucleotides, the CDR3 is TGTGCCAGCAGATGGGGGCCCTCTAGCACAGATACGCAGTATTTT.

A few counts support this clone. The chain uses TRBV7-3 and TRBJ1-6; D is unresolved. This CDR3 region has 13 residues. Looked up from germline, CDR1 is SGHTA and CDR2 is FQGTGA. V was shortened by 5 bases and J by 8 bases, with 10 bases between the two germline ends. The CDR3 loop reads CASSPEADSPLHF. Here the CDR3 DNA reads TGTGCCAGCAGCCCCGAGGCGGATTCACCCCTCCACTTT.

The chain carries TRBV5-4 and TRBJ1-2; 7 nucleotides agree with TRBD1. The CDR3 covers 16 residues. The germline CDR1 and CDR2 sequences are SGHNT and YYREEE (reference sequence). With V trimmed by 3 bases and J by 3 bases, 11 bases remained unmatched. The CDR3 DNA is TGTGCCAGCAGCTCCTTCGGGAGGGGGCAGCACTATGGCTACACCTTC. Translation: CASSSFGRGQHYGYTF.

V and J are TRBV29-1 and TRBJ2-1, with 11 positions matching TRBD2. V lost 4 bases and J lost 7; bases outside the gene matches: 6. The CDR3 sequence is 14 residues long. The germline CDR1 and CDR2 sequences are SQVTM and ANQGSEA. The CDR3: CSVVLAGGYNEQFF. The CDR3 nucleotides are TGCAGCGTTGTCCTAGCGGGGGGATATAATGAGCAGTTCTTC.

The gene calls are TRBV2 and TRBJ1-6; D is uncertain. CDR3 length: 12 residues. The germline V gene has CDR1 SNHLY and CDR2 FYNNEI. V lost 8 bases to trimming and J lost 10 bases, with 12 bases between them. The CDR3 loop is CASGEQYSPLHF. The CDR3 DNA reads as TGTGCCAGCGGGGAACAGTACTCACCCCTCCACTTT.

This chain joins TRBV5-1 and TRBJ1-2, with D possibly being TRBD1 (6 bases). This CDR3 has 15 residues. The germline CDR1 and CDR2 sequences are SGHRS and YFSETQ. V was clipped by 4 bases and J by 0 bases, with 13 bases between them. The CDR3 sequence is CASSPRDTPNYGYTF. The CDR3 DNA sequence: TGCGCCAGCAGCCCCCGGGACACCCCTAACTATGGCTACACCTTC.